The next 13 T cell receptor beta chains were all read from a single sample in a study of pediatric ulcerative colitis (dated by TCRdb to about 2019). Library method: the immunoSEQ multiplex PCR assay. Imported from immuneACCESS, the table was reduced by TCRdb to in-frame sequences with V and J called. These copies leave out some clones; in studies compared against another copy, an unresolved V gene accounts for under half, and the cause of the remainder is not known. A total of around 68,000 clones appear in this sample, 77% of them only once. Around 5.2% of the sample belongs to the ten largest clones. The specimen was blood. These receptors all stem from a boy between 10 and 17 years old with moderate ulcerative colitis.

The V call is TRBV19, the J call TRBJ1-2; weak D call: TRBD1 (6 bases). Germline assignment: CDR1 LNHDA and CDR2 SQIVND (reference sequence). The CDR3 spans 13 residues. V was pared by 6 bases and J by 3 bases, with 11 bases between. The CDR3 sequence is CASRDRNYYGYTF. CDR3 sequence (DNA): TGTGCCAGTAGGGACAGAAACTACTATGGCTACACCTTC.

This clone appeared once. CDR3 protein: CASSDRMEIYGYTF. CDR3 sequence (DNA): TGTGCCAGCAGTGATCGAATGGAGATCTATGGCTACACCTTC. This chain uses TRBV6-1 with TRBJ1-2; no firm D call. Germline V CDR1 and CDR2: MNHNS, SASEGT. This CDR3 contains 14 residues. V was cut by 3 bases and J by 4 bases, with 12 bases left in between.

This clone was found a few times. This rearrangement joins TRBV5-6 to TRBJ1-5, with D uncertain. CDR3 length: 14 residues. V was clipped by 4 bases and J by 0 bases, with 8 bases between them. Germline lookup yields CDR1 SGHDT and CDR2 YYEEEE. The CDR3: CASSESNSNQPQHF. The CDR3 DNA reads TGTGCCAGCAGCGAATCAAATAGCAATCAGCCCCAGCATTTT. Full variable domain (missing parts from reference TRBV5-6 and TRBJ1-5): DAGVTQSPTHLIKTRGQQVTLRCSPKSGHDTVSWYQQALGQGPQFIFQYYEEEERQRGNFPDRFSGHQFPNYSSELNVNALLLGDSALYLCASSESNSNQPQHFGDGTRLSIL.

The V call is TRBV7-2, the J call TRBJ1-1; unclear D gene. Trimming shortened V by 1 base and J by 1 base, and 4 bases separated the two germline ends. CDR3 size: 13 residues. Germline-derived CDR1 and CDR2 are SGHTA and FQGNSA. The CDR3 region is CASSLEQNTEAFF. The CDR3 DNA is TGTGCCAGCAGCTTAGAGCAGAACACTGAAGCTTTCTTT. The whole variable domain, remainder taken from reference TRBV7-2 and TRBJ1-1, is GAGVSQSPSNKVTEKGKDVELRCDPISGHTALYWYRQSLGQGLEFLIYFQGNSAPDKSGLPSDRFSAERTGGSVSTLTIQRTQQEDSAVYLCASSLEQNTEAFFGQGTRLTVV.

The chain joins TRBV23-1 to TRBJ1-5; D gene uncertain. TRBV23-1 is an ORF for which the function is uncertain. V dropped 2 bases and J dropped 2 bases, with 10 bases sitting between them. The length of the CDR3 is 15 residues. Written as DNA, the CDR3 is TGCGCCAGCAGTCAACCGGTAGGGCGCAATCAGCCCCAGCATTTT. It encodes CASSQPVGRNQPQHF.

V and J are TRBV6-1 and TRBJ1-2; D is ambiguous. Germline CDR1 and CDR2: MNHNS and SASEGT. Trimming took off 7 bases at V and 6 bases at J, with 9 bases between the two ends. The CDR3 is 11 residues long. CDR3 DNA sequence: TGTGCCAGCACAAGTGGGGATGGCTACACCTTC. This sequence encodes CASTSGDGYTF.

J is TRBJ2-7 and V is TRBV18, with D perhaps TRBD2 (6 bases). The germline CDR1 and CDR2 sequences are KGHSH and LQKENI. CDR3 length: 13 residues. Trimming removed 2 bases at V and 2 bases at J, with 7 bases between. CDR3 DNA: TGTGCCAGCTCACCAACTAGCCCCTACGAGCAGTACTTC. Encoded protein: CASSPTSPYEQYF.

This chain connects TRBV10-1 to TRBJ2-7, with 7 bases lining up with TRBD1. This CDR3 spans 14 amino acids. Germline V lookup: CDR1 WNHNN, CDR2 SYGVQD (reference sequence). Trimming removed 4 bases from V and 0 bases from J; junction bases left unmatched: 3. DNA of the CDR3: TGCGCCAGCAGTGGACGGGACAGCTCCTACGAGCAGTACTTC. Translating gives CASSGRDSSYEQYF.

This clone was detected a few times. J is TRBJ2-5 and V is TRBV5-1, with D unresolved. V gave up 2 bases and J gave up 5 bases, with 7 bases separating them. The germline V gene encodes CDR1 SGHRS and CDR2 YFSETQ. The CDR3 is 12 amino acids. The CDR3, as DNA: TGCGCCAGCAGCTTTGACGACGAGACCCAGTACTTC. Protein product: CASSFDDETQYF.

This clone was observed a single time. The J gene is TRBJ2-7, the V gene TRBV13; D remains unclear. The V and J ends lost 4 bases and 2 bases respectively, with 3 bases between them. The CDR3 contains 11 residues. Germline V gene lookup returns CDR1 PRHDT and CDR2 FYEKMQ (reference sequence). For the CDR3, the DNA is TGTGCCAGCAGCTCCGCCTACGAGCAGTACTTC. Amino acid sequence: CASSSAYEQYF.

This chain links TRBV28 with TRBJ2-4; 10 positions match TRBD1. The CDR3 has 15 amino acids. With 6 bases clipped from V and 0 bases from J, the junction kept 2 bases outside the gene matches. In germline, CDR1 is MDHEN, CDR2 SYDVKM. CDR3 nucleotide sequence: TGTGCCAGCAGGGGGACAGGGGAAGCCAAAAACATTCAGTACTTC. Amino acids: CASRGTGEAKNIQYF.

The chain employs TRBV29-1 and TRBJ2-2; D gene ambiguous. The CDR3 runs 13 residues. V shed 6 bases and J shed 6 bases, with 14 bases lying between them. CDR1 is SQVTM and CDR2 is ANQGSEA in the germline V gene. In nucleotides, the CDR3 is TGCAGCGTCGATGACGGAGTCTCCGGGGAGCTGTTTTTT. Protein sequence: CSVDDGVSGELFF.

V gene TRBV29-1 combines with J gene TRBJ1-1; tentatively, D is TRBD1 (6 bases). This CDR3 comprises 12 residues. Trimming took 7 bases from V and 3 from J, leaving 12 bases between them. Germline-derived CDR1 and CDR2 are SQVTM and ANQGSEA. CDR3 nucleotide sequence: TGCAGCGCCCACAGGGTGGACACTGAAGCTTTCTTT. This encodes CSAHRVDTEAFF.